This entry features one TCR beta chain sequence. Its antigen is not identified. These data originate in a study of cytomegalovirus exposure and HLA in healthy donors. The CDR3 is 14 amino acids. The germline CDR1 and CDR2 sequences are MNHNY and SVGAGI (reference sequence). Trimming cost V 8 bases and J 4 bases, with 17 bases left between them. Study-level findings and limits: According to the study, 150 to 200 TCR beta chains were cytomegalovirus-associated.

PCR primers comprised 60 Vbeta and 13 Jbeta primers. This table comes from immunoSEQ multiplex PCR, and its TCRdb copy is limited to in-frame clones, with some not included. Of about 99,000 clones listed, approximately 81% are singletons. Sequencing was performed on PBMCs. The sequence was obtained from a male donor in good health and CMV-seropositive. The chain has TRBV6-6 and TRBJ1-1; TRBD1 is a possible D gene (5 bases). The CDR3 coding sequence is TGTGCCAGCCGAGCGGGGGTCCTGGGCACTGAAGCTTTCTTT. Its protein is CASRAGVLGTEAFF.